The rows below give T cell receptor beta chains drawn from one sample of a study of siplizumab effects on memory and regulatory T cells. The data were produced by immunoSEQ multiplex PCR, yet TCRdb's version contains in-frame clones alone and is incomplete. The sample carries 99,000 or so clones, approximately 93% recorded once. Material for sequencing was Tregs sorted from blood. All receptors come from a human donor in good health. Both conserved end residues are part of each CDR3. A D gene is named only where the DNA matches it firmly. Rows may omit the clone size; those that give it use once, few, many or a size class.

v_gene	d_gene	len	abundance	j_gene	CDR3aa
TRBV30	NA	17	NA	TRBJ1-5	CARLTLRGNRSNQPQHF
TRBV18	TRBD1	17	NA	TRBJ1-5	CASSPRPPGGINQPQHF
TRBV9	NA	15	NA	TRBJ1-2	CASSAEQGTLYGYTF
TRBV5-8	NA	15	NA	TRBJ1-5	CASSFKGLFNQPQHF
TRBV6-6	NA	16	NA	TRBJ2-1	CASSYISQRLSYEQFF
TRBV20-1	NA	11	NA	TRBJ2-5	CSARELETQYF
TRBV5-1	NA	14	NA	TRBJ2-7	CASSRGDSSYEQYF
TRBV4-1	TRBD1	13	NA	TRBJ1-1	CASSRQGATEAFF
TRBV5-4	NA	15	NA	TRBJ1-1	CASSLGTGINTEAFF
TRBV11-3	NA	14	NA	TRBJ2-3	CASSSLESTDTQYF
TRBV7-2	TRBD2	16	NA	TRBJ2-1	CASSLEGLAGRNEQFF
TRBV10-3	NA	14	NA	TRBJ1-2	CAISDPGDYYGYTF
TRBV19	NA	17	NA	TRBJ2-2	CASSIDLLRTNTGELFF
TRBV5-6	NA	15	NA	TRBJ2-1	CASRSIGGHNNEQFF
TRBV6-1	TRBD2	14	NA	TRBJ2-5	CASSESGRPETQYF
TRBV27	NA	15	NA	TRBJ1-2	CASSLSGGFGYGYTF
TRBV19	TRBD2	12	NA	TRBJ2-3	CASSTAGYTQYF
TRBV30	NA	15	NA	TRBJ1-3	CAWSKHVQIGNTIYF
TRBV7-3	NA	13	NA	TRBJ2-3	CASSLGSTDTQYF
TRBV7-2	NA	13	NA	TRBJ2-6	CASSLDGANVLTF
TRBV2	NA	15	NA	TRBJ2-1	CASRPAGQVYNEQFF
TRBV5-4	NA	15	NA	TRBJ1-2	CASSPGSGWESGYTF
TRBV5-6	NA	16	few	TRBJ1-4	CASSYATGTRHEKLFF
TRBV2	NA	12	NA	TRBJ2-7	CASTRGPYEQYF
TRBV7-9	NA	16	NA	TRBJ2-2	CASSLVVLKNTGELFF
TRBV18	NA	16	NA	TRBJ1-2	CASSPPNSGRGYGYTF
TRBV4-2	NA	15	NA	TRBJ1-2	CASSQGQGANYGYTF
TRBV14	NA	13	NA	TRBJ1-4	CASSRGTLEKLFF